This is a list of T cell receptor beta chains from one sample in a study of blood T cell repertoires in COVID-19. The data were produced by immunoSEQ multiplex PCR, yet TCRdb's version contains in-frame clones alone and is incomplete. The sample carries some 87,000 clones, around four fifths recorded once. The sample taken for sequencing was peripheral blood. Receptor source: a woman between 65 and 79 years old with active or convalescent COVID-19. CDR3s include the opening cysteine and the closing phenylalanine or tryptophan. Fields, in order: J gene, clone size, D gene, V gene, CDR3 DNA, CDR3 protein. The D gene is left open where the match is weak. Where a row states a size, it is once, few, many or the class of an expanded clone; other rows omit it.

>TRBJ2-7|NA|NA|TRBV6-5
TGTGCCAGCAGGTTGACAGGAAACTCCTACGAGCAGTACTTC
CASRLTGNSYEQYF
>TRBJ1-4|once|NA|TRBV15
TGTGCCACCAGCAGAGATTTAACCCCTGGAGCAAAACTGTTTTTT
CATSRDLTPGAKLFF
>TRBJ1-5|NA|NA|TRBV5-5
TGTGCCAGCAGCTTGACAGGTTGGCCACCCCAGCATTTT
CASSLTGWPPQHF
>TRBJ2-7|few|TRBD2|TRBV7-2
TGTGCCAGCAGCTTTTTAGCGGGGACCTACGAGCAGTACTTC
CASSFLAGTYEQYF
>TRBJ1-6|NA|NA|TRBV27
TGTGCCAGCAGTTTATCTGAGGGCGGTATCGGTTCACCCCTCCACTTT
CASSLSEGGIGSPLHF
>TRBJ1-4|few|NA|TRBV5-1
TGCGCCAGCAGCTTGTTCTCAACTAATGAAAAACTGTTTTTT
CASSLFSTNEKLFF
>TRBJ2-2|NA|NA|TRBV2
TGTGCCAGCGGGCAAACGAACACCGGGGAGCTGTTTTTT
CASGQTNTGELFF
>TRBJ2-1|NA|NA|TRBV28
TGTGCCAGCAGCCCTAGTGGCTCCTACAATGAGCAGTTCTTC
CASSPSGSYNEQFF
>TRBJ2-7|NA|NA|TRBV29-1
TGCAGCGTTGAAAAAGGGGACGAGCAGTACTTC
CSVEKGDEQYF
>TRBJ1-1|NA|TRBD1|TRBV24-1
TGTGCCACCAGTGACCTAACTAACAGGGGTTTAAACACTGAAGCTTTCTTT
CATSDLTNRGLNTEAFF
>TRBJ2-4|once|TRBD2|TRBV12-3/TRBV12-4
TGTGCCAGCATGCCGGGGGGGGCGAACATTCAGTACTTC
CASMPGGANIQYF
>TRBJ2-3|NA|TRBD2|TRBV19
TGTGCCTCCCGGACTAGCGGGGGCTCAGATACGCAGTATTTT
CASRTSGGSDTQYF
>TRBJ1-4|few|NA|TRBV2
TGTGCCAGCACCCAGGGAAATGAAAAACTGTTTTTT
CASTQGNEKLFF
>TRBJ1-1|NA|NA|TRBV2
TGTGCCAGCAGTGAACGGTTGCACACTGAAGCTTTCTTT
CASSERLHTEAFF
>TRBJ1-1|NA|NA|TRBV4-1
TGCGCCAGCAGCCAAGATGAGAGGAACACTGAAGCTTTCTTT
CASSQDERNTEAFF
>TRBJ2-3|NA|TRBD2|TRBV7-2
TGTGCCAGCAGCTTAGCGGCTAGCGGGAGCTCAGATACGCAGTATTTT
CASSLAASGSSDTQYF
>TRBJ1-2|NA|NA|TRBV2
TGTGCCAGCAGTGATAGGTTGGGGCAGGAGTCTAACTATGGCTACACCTTC
CASSDRLGQESNYGYTF
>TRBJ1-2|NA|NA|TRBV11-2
TGTGCCAGCAGCTTAGATCGGGGGACCGGGTCCCTGCTAGACTATGGCTACACCTTC
CASSLDRGTGSLLDYGYTF
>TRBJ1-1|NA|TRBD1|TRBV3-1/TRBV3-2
TGTGCCAGCAGCCGCGGGACAGGGGGGTTGAACACTGAAGCTTTCTTT
CASSRGTGGLNTEAFF
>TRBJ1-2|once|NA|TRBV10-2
TGCGCCAGCAGCACGCGGGTGGACAGAAAGAATTATGGCTACACCTTC
CASSTRVDRKNYGYTF
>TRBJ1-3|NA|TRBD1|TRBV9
TGTGCCAGCAGCCCTCGGACAGGGGCTGGAAACACCATATATTTT
CASSPRTGAGNTIYF
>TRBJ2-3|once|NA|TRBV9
TGTGCCAGCAGCGTAGTTCGTCCTAGCACAGATACGCAGTATTTT
CASSVVRPSTDTQYF
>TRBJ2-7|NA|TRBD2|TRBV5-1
TGCGCCAGCAGCTTCGGACTAGCGGGGGGACAACTTCCCTACGAGCAGTACTTC
CASSFGLAGGQLPYEQYF
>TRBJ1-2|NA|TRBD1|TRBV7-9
TGTGCCAGCAGCCCAGGGGGGCAGGGGAGAAGCTATGGCTACACCTTC
CASSPGGQGRSYGYTF
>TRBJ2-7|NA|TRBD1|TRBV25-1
TGTGCCAGCAGTGCCGGGGACAGGGGCCCTTCCACCGACTACGAGCAGTACTTC
CASSAGDRGPSTDYEQYF
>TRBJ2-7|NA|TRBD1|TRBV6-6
TGTGCCAGCAGTTACTCAGACAGGGGAGCCTACGAGCAGTACTTC
CASSYSDRGAYEQYF
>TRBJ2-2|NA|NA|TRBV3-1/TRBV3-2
TGTGCCAGCAGCTACAGGGAAGCCACCGGGGAGCTGTTTTTT
CASSYREATGELFF
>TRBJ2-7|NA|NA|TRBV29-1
TGCAGCGTCGCTCTTGACAGCTACGAGCAGTACTTC
CSVALDSYEQYF
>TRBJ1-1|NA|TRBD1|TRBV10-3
TGTGCCATCAGTGAGTCGCCGGGACAGGGGGTCTCCACTGAAGCTTTCTTT
CAISESPGQGVSTEAFF
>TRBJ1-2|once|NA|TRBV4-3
TGCGCCAGCAGCCAAGAGAGTCAGGTACCCTATGGCTACACCTTC
CASSQESQVPYGYTF
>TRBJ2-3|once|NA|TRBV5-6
TGTGCCAGCAGCTTTTTAGCGGGCACAGATACGCAGTATTTT
CASSFLAGTDTQYF
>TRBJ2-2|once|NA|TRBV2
TGTGCCAGCAGAGGGACTCTCTCCAAGACCGGGGAGCTGTTTTTT
CASRGTLSKTGELFF
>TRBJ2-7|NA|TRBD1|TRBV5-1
TGCGCCACCGCCCAACAGGGGGGATCTTACGAGCAGTACTTC
CATAQQGGSYEQYF
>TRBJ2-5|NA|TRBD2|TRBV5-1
TGCGCCAGCCGGACTAGCGGGGGGGTTGAGACCCAGTACTTC
CASRTSGGVETQYF
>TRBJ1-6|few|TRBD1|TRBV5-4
TGTGCCAGCAGCCCGGGACAGGGGGAATCACCCCTCCACTTT
CASSPGQGESPLHF
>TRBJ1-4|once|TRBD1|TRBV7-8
TGTGCCAGCAGCTACGGACAGGGCCTTAGGCTGTTTTTT
CASSYGQGLRLFF
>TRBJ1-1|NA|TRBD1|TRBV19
TGTGCCAGTAGCGACAGGGGGGTCACTGAAGCTTTCTTT
CASSDRGVTEAFF
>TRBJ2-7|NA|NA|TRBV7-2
TGTGCCAGCAGCCTAACGACAGGTTGGCACGAGCAGTACTTC
CASSLTTGWHEQYF
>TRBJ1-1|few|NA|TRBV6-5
TGTGCCAGCAGCACTACTCGTCGCTCTGAAGCTTTCTTT
CASSTTRRSEAFF
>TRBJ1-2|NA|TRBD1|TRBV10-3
TGTGCCATCAGACCGGACAGGGAAAACTATGGCTACACCTTC
CAIRPDRENYGYTF
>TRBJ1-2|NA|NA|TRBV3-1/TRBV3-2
TGTGCCAGCAGCCAAGGTTCTCAGGGCTACACCTTC
CASSQGSQGYTF
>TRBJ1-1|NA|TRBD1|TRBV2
TGTGCCAGCAGGGGACAGGAAAACACTGAAGCTTTCTTT
CASRGQENTEAFF
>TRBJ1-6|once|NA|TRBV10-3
TGTGCCATCAGTGGACAGATTTCCAATTCACCCCTCCACTTT
CAISGQISNSPLHF
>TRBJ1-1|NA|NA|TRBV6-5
TGTGCCAGCAGTTCAGGGCTTCGAGCTTTCTTT
CASSSGLRAFF
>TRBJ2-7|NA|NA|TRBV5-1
TGCGCCAGCAGCTTGTTGGGCAGGGGTGGAGGAGAGCAGTACTTC
CASSLLGRGGGEQYF
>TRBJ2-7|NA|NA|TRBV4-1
TGCGCCAGCAGCCAAACTGACCTCCGAGGAACCTACGAGCAGTACTTC
CASSQTDLRGTYEQYF
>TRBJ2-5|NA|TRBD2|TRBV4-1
TGCGCCAGCAGCCAAGAGACTAGCGGTGATCAAGAGACCCAGTACTTC
CASSQETSGDQETQYF
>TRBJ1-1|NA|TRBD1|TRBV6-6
TGTGCACACAGCAGGGGGAAGAACACTGAAGCTTTCTTT
CAHSRGKNTEAFF
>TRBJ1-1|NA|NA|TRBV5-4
TGTGCCAGCAGACTCCAAGGGGGGAACACTGAAGCTTTCTTT
CASRLQGGNTEAFF
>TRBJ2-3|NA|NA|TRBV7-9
TGTGCCAGCAGCCGAGACAGAAGCACAGATACGCAGTATTTT
CASSRDRSTDTQYF
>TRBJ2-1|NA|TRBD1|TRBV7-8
TGTGCCAGCAGCTTCCGGGACAGGGACAATGAGCAGTTCTTC
CASSFRDRDNEQFF
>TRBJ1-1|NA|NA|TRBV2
TGTGCCAGCAGGGTTGACTTGAACACTGAAGCTTTCTTT
CASRVDLNTEAFF
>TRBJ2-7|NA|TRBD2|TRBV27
TGTGCCAGCAGTCGACTAGCGGGGGCCTACGAGCAGTACTTC
CASSRLAGAYEQYF
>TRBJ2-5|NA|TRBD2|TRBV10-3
TGTGCCATCAGTTTGGGACTAGTCTCCCAAGAGACCCAGTACTTC
CAISLGLVSQETQYF
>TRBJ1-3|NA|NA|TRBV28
TGTGCCAGCAGTCTACTAGGAAACACCATATATTTT
CASSLLGNTIYF